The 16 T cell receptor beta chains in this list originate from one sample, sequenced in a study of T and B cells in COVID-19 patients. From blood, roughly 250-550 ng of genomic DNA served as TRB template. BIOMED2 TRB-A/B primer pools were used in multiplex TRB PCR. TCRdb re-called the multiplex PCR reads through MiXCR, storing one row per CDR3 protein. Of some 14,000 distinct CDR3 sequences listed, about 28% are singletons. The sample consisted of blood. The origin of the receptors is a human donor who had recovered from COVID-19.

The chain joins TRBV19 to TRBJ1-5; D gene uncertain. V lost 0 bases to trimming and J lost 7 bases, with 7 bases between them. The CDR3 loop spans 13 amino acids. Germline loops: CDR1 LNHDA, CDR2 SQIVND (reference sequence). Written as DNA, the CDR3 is TGTGCCAGTAGTATAGATCCGGGGCAGCCCCAGCATTTT. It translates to CASSIDPGQPQHF.

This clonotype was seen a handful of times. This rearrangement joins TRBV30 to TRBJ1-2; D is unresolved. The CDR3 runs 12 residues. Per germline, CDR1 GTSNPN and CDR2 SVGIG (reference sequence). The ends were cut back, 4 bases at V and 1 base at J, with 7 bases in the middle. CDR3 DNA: TGTGCCTGGACAAGTCATAACTATGGCTACACCTTC. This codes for CAWTSHNYGYTF.

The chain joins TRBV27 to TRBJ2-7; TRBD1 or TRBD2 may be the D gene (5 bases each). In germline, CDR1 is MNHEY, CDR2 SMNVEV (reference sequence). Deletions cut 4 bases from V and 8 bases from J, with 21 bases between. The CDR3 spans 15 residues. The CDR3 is CASSYRDGSYNKQYF. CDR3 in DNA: TGTGCCAGCAGTTACCGGGACGGCTCCTACAATAAGCAGTACTTC.

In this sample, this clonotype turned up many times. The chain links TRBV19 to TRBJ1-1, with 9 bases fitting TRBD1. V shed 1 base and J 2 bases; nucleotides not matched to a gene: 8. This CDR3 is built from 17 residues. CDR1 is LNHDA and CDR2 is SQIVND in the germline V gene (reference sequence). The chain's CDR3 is CASSIARWDRVNTEAFF. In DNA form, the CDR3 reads TGTGCCAGTAGTATAGCCAGGTGGGACAGGGTCAACACTGAAGCTTTCTTT.

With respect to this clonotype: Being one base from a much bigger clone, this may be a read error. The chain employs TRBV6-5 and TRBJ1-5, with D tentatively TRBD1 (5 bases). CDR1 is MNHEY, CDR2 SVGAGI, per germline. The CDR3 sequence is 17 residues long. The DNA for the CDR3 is TGTGCCAGCAGTCCCTCCCTCGGTGCCGGACACAATCAGCCCAAGCATTTT. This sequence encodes CASSPSLGAGHNQPKHF.

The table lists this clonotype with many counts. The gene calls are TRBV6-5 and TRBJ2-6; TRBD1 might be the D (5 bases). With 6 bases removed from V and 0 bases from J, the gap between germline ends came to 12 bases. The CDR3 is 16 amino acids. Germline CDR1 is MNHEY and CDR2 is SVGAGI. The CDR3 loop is CASSLTQGSGANVLTF. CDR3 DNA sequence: TGTGCCAGCAGCTTAACTCAGGGCTCTGGGGCCAACGTCCTGACTTTC.

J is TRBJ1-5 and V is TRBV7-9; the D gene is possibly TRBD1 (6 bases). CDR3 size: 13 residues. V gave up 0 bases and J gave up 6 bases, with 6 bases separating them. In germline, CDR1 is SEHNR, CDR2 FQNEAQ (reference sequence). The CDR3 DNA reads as TGTGCCAGCAGCTTAGCAGGGGGTCAGCCCCAGCATTTT. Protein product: CASSLAGGQPQHF.

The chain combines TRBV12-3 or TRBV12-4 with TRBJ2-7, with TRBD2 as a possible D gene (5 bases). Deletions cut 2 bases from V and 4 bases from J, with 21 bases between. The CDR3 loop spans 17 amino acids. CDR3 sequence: CASSLMRAGLSAYEQYF. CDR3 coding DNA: TGTGCCAGCAGTTTAATGCGGGCAGGATTGTCGGCTTACGAGCAGTACTTC.

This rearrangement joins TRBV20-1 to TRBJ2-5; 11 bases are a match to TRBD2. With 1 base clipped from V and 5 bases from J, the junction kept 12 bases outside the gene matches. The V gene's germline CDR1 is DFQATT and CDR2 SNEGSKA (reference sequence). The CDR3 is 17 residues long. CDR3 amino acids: CSARGASGGRIMETQYF. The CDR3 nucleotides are TGCAGTGCTAGAGGGGCTAGCGGGGGGAGGATCATGGAGACCCAGTACTTC.

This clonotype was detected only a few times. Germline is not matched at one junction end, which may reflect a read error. The CDR3 reads CASSSELGAGDYEQYF. The CDR3, as DNA: TGCGCCAGCAGCTCGGAGCTAGGGGCGGGGGACTACGAGCAGTACTTC. V is TRBV5-4 and J is TRBJ2-7, with 7 bases lining up with TRBD2. The V gene's germline CDR1 is SGHNT and CDR2 YYREEE (reference sequence). The CDR3 length is 16 residues.

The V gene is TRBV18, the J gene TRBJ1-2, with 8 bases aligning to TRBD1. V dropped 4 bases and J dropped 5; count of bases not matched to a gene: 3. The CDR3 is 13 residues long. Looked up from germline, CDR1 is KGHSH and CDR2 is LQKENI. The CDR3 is CASSLDRGYGYTF. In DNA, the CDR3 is TGTGCCAGCTCACTCGACAGGGGATATGGCTACACCTTC.

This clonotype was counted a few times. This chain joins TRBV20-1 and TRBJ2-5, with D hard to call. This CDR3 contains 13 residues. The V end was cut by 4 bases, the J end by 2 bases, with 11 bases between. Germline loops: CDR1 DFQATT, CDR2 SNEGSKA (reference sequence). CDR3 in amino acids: CSAIGQAQETQYF. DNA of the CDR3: TGCAGTGCTATCGGGCAGGCACAAGAGACCCAGTACTTC.

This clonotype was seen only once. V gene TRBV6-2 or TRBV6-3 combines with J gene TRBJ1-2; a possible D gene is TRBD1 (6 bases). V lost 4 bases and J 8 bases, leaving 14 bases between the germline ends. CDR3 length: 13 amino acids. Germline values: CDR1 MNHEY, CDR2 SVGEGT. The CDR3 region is CASSLQGWWGYTF. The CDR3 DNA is TGTGCCAGCAGTTTACAGGGCTGGTGGGGCTACACCTTC.

CDR3: CATRTGVRNIQYF. Here the CDR3 DNA reads TGTGCCACCAGAACGGGAGTGAGAAACATTCAGTACTTC. V is TRBV24-1 and J is TRBJ2-4; TRBD2 is a possible D gene (6 bases). From germline, CDR1 is KGHDR and CDR2 SFDVKD. The CDR3 spans 13 residues. V shed 7 bases and J shed 6 bases, with 12 bases lying between them.

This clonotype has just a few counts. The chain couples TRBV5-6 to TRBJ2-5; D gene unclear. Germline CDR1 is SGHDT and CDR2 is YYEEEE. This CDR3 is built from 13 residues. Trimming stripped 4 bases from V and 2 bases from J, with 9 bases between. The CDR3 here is CASSTRGQETQYF. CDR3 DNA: TGTGCCAGCAGCACCCGAGGACAAGAGACCCAGTACTTC. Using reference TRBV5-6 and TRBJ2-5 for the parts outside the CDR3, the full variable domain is DAGVTQSPTHLIKTRGQQVTLRCSPKSGHDTVSWYQQALGQGPQFIFQYYEEEERQRGNFPDRFSGHQFPNYSSELNVNALLLGDSALYLCASSTRGQETQYFGPGTRLLVL.

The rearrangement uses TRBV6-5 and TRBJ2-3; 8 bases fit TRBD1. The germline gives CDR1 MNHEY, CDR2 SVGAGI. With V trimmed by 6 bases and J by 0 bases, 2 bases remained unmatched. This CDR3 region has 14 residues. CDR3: CASSRDRSTDTQYF. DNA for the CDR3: TGTGCCAGCAGCCGGGACAGGAGCACAGATACGCAGTATTTT.